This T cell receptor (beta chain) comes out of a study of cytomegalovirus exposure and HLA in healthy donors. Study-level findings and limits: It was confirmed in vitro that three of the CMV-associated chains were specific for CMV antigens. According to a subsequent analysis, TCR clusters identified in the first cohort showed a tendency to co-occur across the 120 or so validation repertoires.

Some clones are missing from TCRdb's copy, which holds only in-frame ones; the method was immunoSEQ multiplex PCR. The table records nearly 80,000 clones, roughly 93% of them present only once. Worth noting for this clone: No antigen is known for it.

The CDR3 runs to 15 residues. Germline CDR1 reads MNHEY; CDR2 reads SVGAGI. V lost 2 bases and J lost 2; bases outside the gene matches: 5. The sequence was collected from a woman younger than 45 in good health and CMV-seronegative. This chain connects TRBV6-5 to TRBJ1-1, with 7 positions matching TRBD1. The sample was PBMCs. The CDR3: CASSYGGTVNTEAFF. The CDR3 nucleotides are TGTGCCAGCAGTTACGGTGGGACAGTTAACACTGAAGCTTTCTTT.